This T cell receptor beta chain was observed in a study of T cells in Graves' hyperthyroidism and ophthalmopathy. Whole-study findings and limits: The model anticipated ophthalmopathy a median about 7 months pre-onset.

Uncontrolled infection, other autoimmune disease, pregnancy or lactation excluded patients. Germline CDR1 and CDR2: SGHVS and FNYEAQ. This CDR3 is built from 15 residues. V was clipped by 5 bases and J by 4 bases, with 14 bases between them. A note on this clonotype: Its target is not known.

The CDR3 regions of TCR beta were amplified from RNA transcripts. The HTBI primer set was used in a first-round RT-PCR of the TCR CDR3. TCRdb fed the multiplex PCR reads into MiXCR, producing one record per CDR3 protein. The sample carries 750,000 to 950,000 distinct CDR3 sequences, roughly 40% recorded once. The TCR originated in a man between 18 and 35 years old with Graves' hyperthyroidism. The chain employs TRBV7-6 and TRBJ2-2, with D possibly being TRBD1 or TRBD2 (5 bases each). What was sequenced was blood. The CDR3 here is CASSEGPRFTGELFF. CDR3 coding DNA: TGTGCCAGCAGCGAGGGACCAAGGTTCACCGGGGAGCTGTTTTTT.